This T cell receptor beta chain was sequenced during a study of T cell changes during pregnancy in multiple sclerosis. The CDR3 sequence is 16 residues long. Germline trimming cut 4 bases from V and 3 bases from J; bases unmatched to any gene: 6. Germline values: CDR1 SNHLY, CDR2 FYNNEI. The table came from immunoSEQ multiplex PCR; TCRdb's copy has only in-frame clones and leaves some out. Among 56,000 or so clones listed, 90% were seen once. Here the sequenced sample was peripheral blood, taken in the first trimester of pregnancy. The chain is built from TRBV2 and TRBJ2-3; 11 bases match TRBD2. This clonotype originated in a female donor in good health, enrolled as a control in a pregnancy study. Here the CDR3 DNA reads TGTGCCAGCAGTGTCCCTAGCGGGGGGAGAACAGATACGCAGTATTTT. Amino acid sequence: CASSVPSGGRTDTQYF.